This T cell receptor beta chain came from a study of early stage breast cancer tumors. Looking at the study overall: ER+/PR+/HER2- status applied to about 80% of the 16 invasive breast tumors. Among roughly 12 ER+/PR+/HER2- tumors, eight were ductal, four lobular. Samples were sequenced at 9 to 10-fold average coverage.

V lost 1 base, J lost 1 base, and 4 bases stayed unmatched. This CDR3 comprises 16 residues. Blood replicates held 0.5 ug DNA, tumor or normal breast around 1.5 ug, two each. The table came from immunoSEQ multiplex PCR; TCRdb's copy has only in-frame clones and leaves some out. This table has about 50,000 clones, just under 80% appearing once. The receptor was derived from a person between 35 and 49 years old with breast cancer. The chain has TRBV23-1 and TRBJ1-3, with TRBD1 matching 7 bases. TRBV23-1 is recorded as an ORF, its role being uncertain. Sequencing was performed on blood. The CDR3 spells CASSQWGDRSGNTIYF. CDR3 coding DNA: TGCGCCAGCAGTCAATGGGGGGACAGATCTGGAAACACCATATATTTT.